This TCR beta chain was sequenced in a study of neoadjuvant anti-PD-1 for oral cavity cancer. Trimming removed 6 bases from V and 0 bases from J; junction bases left unmatched: 4. CDR1 MNHEY and CDR2 SVGAGI come from the germline V gene. The CDR3 contains 15 residues. Most PBMC samples had roughly 0.45 ug input DNA in six replicates. The table came from immunoSEQ multiplex PCR; TCRdb's copy has only in-frame clones and leaves some out. Of fewer than 20,000 clones in the sample, approximately 68% were seen once. The chain uses TRBV6-5 and TRBJ2-4; 8 bases are shared with TRBD1. This receptor was identified in a person aged 40 to 85 with oral cavity squamous cell carcinoma. Specimen: PBMCs, collected before nivolumab (anti-PD-1) treatment. CDR3 protein: CASSGQGLAKNIQYF. CDR3 DNA: TGTGCCAGCAGCGGACAGGGCTTAGCCAAAAACATTCAGTACTTC.